The 18 T cell receptor beta chains below come from one sample, sequenced in a study of T-cell memory formation after mild COVID-19. TCRdb called the 5' RACE reads again in MiXCR, with one record for every CDR3 protein. The sample lists over 450,000 distinct CDR3 sequences, around 21% occurring once. The sample consisted of PBMCs or a T cell subset sorted from them (not recorded which). The receptors were sampled from an adult woman who had mild COVID-19 (a few samples of this study predate the infection). Cell type and time point are not known.

There are a few counts of this clonotype. The rearrangement uses TRBV19 and TRBJ1-2; D is uncertain. Germline V gene lookup returns CDR1 LNHDA and CDR2 SQIVND (reference sequence). V was shortened by 10 bases and J by 1 base, with 4 bases between the two germline ends. There are 10 residues in the CDR3. The CDR3 DNA reads TGTGCCACCTTTAACTATGGCTACACCTTC. Its protein product is CATFNYGYTF.

The rearrangement links TRBV24-1 to TRBJ2-2, with TRBD2 matching 8 bases. The CDR3 loop spans 16 amino acids. V lost 3 bases and J lost 0; bases outside the gene matches: 2. Germline CDR1 reads KGHDR; CDR2 reads SFDVKD. CDR3 DNA: TGTGCCACCAGTGATACTAGCGGCACGAACACCGGGGAGCTGTTTTTT. It yields the protein CATSDTSGTNTGELFF.

This clonotype has ten or more counts. The chain employs TRBV20-1 and TRBJ2-3, with TRBD2 matching over 9 bases. V was pared by 5 bases and J by 0 bases, with 3 bases of the junction left unmatched. Germline lookup yields CDR1 DFQATT and CDR2 SNEGSKA (reference sequence). The CDR3 contains 14 residues. The CDR3 sequence: CSAPLAGSTDTQYF. CDR3 nucleotide sequence: TGCAGTGCTCCTCTAGCGGGGAGCACAGATACGCAGTATTTT.

This clonotype was picked up a small number of times. The chain employs TRBV9 and TRBJ2-1; D is possibly TRBD2 (5 bases). Trimming left V 0 bases short and J 7 bases short, with 14 bases between. The CDR3 covers 15 residues. The germline gives CDR1 SGDLS, CDR2 YYNGEE. The CDR3 bases are TGTGCCAGCAGCGTAGATGGGGAGAAGACTAATGAGCAGTTCTTC. Amino acid sequence: CASSVDGEKTNEQFF.

In this sample, this clonotype turned up a few times. The chain recombines TRBV7-2 with TRBJ2-5, with unresolved D. This CDR3 spans 14 amino acids. Germline V gives CDR1 SGHTA, CDR2 FQGNSA. The V gene lost 1 base and the J gene lost 5 bases, with 11 bases spanning the gap. CDR3 region: CASSLGVAEETQYF. The CDR3 nucleotides read TGTGCCAGCAGCTTAGGTGTGGCGGAGGAGACCCAGTACTTC.

In DNA form, the CDR3 reads TGTGCCAGCAGTTACCGGGGGGAACACGAAGCTTTCTTT. It encodes CASSYRGEHEAFF. The chain combines TRBV6-6 with TRBJ1-1, with a possible D match to TRBD1 (5 bases). Looked up from germline, CDR1 is MNHNY and CDR2 is SVGAGI (reference sequence). Trimming stripped 2 bases from V and 8 bases from J, with 12 bases between. This CDR3 region has 13 residues.

This clonotype has just a few counts. The rearrangement joins TRBV11-2 to TRBJ2-7; the D gene could be TRBD1 or TRBD2 (5 bases each). With 5 bases removed from V and 5 bases from J, the gap between germline ends came to 10 bases. This CDR3 spans 12 amino acids. Germline lookup yields CDR1 SGHAT and CDR2 FQNNGV. CDR3 sequence (DNA): TGTGCCAGCAGCCCCATGGGGGACGAGCAGTACTTC. Its protein product is CASSPMGDEQYF.

Only a few counts were recorded for this clonotype. The chain combines TRBV11-2 with TRBJ2-7, with D maybe TRBD1 (6 bases). Germline V lookup: CDR1 SGHAT, CDR2 FQNNGV. Trimming removed 4 bases at V and 0 bases at J, with 10 bases between. This CDR3 spans 14 amino acids. The CDR3 nucleotides are TGTGCCAGCAGCTCGGACAGCTCCTCCTACGAGCAGTACTTC. Amino acid sequence: CASSSDSSSYEQYF. Complete variable domain (other parts from reference TRBV11-2 and TRBJ2-7): EAGVAQSPRYKIIEKRQSVAFWCNPISGHATLYWYQQILGQGPKLLIQFQNNGVVDDSQLPKDRFSAERLKGVDSTLKIQPAKLEDSAVYLCASSSDSSSYEQYFGPGTRLTVT.

V gene TRBV12-3 or TRBV12-4 combines with J gene TRBJ1-5; TRBD1 aligns across 7 bases. This CDR3 contains 14 residues. V trimming: 5 bases; J trimming: 6 bases; junction bases outside the gene matches: 7. CDR3 in amino acids: CASSTRQGTQPQHF. The CDR3 nucleotides read TGTGCCAGCAGTACCCGACAGGGTACTCAGCCCCAGCATTTT.

The genes are TRBV12-3 or TRBV12-4 and TRBJ1-1; TRBD1 is a possible D gene (5 bases). The CDR3 extends over 14 amino acids. Trimming took 6 bases from V and 1 from J, leaving 12 bases between them. The CDR3 sequence: CASSIGTSNTEAFF. For the CDR3, the DNA is TGTGCCAGCAGCATCGGGACTTCGAACACTGAAGCTTTCTTT.

This clonotype was seen only a few times. This chain links TRBV11-2 with TRBJ1-3, with D unclear. V was clipped by 2 bases and J by 0 bases, with 14 bases between them. The CDR3 loop spans 17 amino acids. CDR1 SGHAT and CDR2 FQNNGV come from the germline V gene. In DNA form, the CDR3 reads TGTGCCAGCAGCTTAACTGACACGCTCTTCTCTGGAAACACCATATATTTT. It is translated as CASSLTDTLFSGNTIYF.

The sample holds a few counts of this clonotype. The chain recombines TRBV7-9 with TRBJ2-1; 7 bases fit TRBD2. Germline trimming cut 7 bases from V and 0 bases from J; bases unmatched to any gene: 6. Germline CDR1 SEHNR, CDR2 FQNEAQ (reference sequence). The CDR3 runs 15 residues. CDR3 bases: TGTGCCAGCAAAAGCGGGGTAAGCTCCTACAATGAGCAGTTCTTC. Amino acid sequence: CASKSGVSSYNEQFF.

This clonotype has a handful of counts. This rearrangement joins TRBV30 to TRBJ2-1; a possible D gene is TRBD2 (7 bases). The germline CDR1 and CDR2 sequences are GTSNPN and SVGIG (reference sequence). The ends were cut back, 3 bases at V and 6 bases at J, with 12 bases in the middle. This CDR3 has 13 amino acids. The CDR3 here is CAWRRGGGNEQFF. The CDR3 DNA reads as TGTGCCTGGAGGAGGGGAGGGGGCAATGAGCAGTTCTTC.

The chain couples TRBV11-2 to TRBJ2-7; 11 bases match TRBD2. Germline V CDR1 and CDR2: SGHAT, FQNNGV. V shed 4 bases, J shed 4 bases, and the junction held 6 bases outside the gene matches. This CDR3 spans 15 amino acids. DNA of the CDR3: TGTGCCAGCAGCTCCCCGACTAGCGGGATATACGAGCAGTACTTC. As protein: CASSSPTSGIYEQYF.

This chain joins TRBV4-3 and TRBJ2-3; 11 positions agree with TRBD2. The CDR3 runs 16 residues. The V segment lost 2 bases and the J segment 5 bases; nucleotides outside the gene matches: 6. Germline CDR1 is LGHNA and CDR2 is YSLEER. The CDR3 loop is CASSQRNSGREDTQYF. In DNA, the CDR3 is TGCGCCAGCAGCCAACGTAATAGCGGGAGGGAAGATACGCAGTATTTT.

The chain combines TRBV5-1 with TRBJ2-3, with 9 bases identical to TRBD2. The V and J ends lost 6 bases and 5 bases, in that order; junction bases with no gene match: 10. There are 15 residues in the CDR3. CDR1 is SGHRS and CDR2 is YFSETQ in the germline V gene. The CDR3 nucleotides are TGCGCCAGCACCCCCGGGAGCGGGGGGTTAGATACGCAGTATTTT. Protein sequence: CASTPGSGGLDTQYF.

This clonotype was picked up a small number of times. The chain couples TRBV6-2 or TRBV6-3 to TRBJ2-3; 9 bases are a match to TRBD2. The CDR3 consists of 17 residues. V was pared by 6 bases and J by 2 bases, with 12 bases of the junction left unmatched. Germline CDR1 and CDR2: MNHEY and SVGEGT. CDR3 in amino acids: CASSHGPSGVITDTQYF. The DNA for the CDR3 is TGTGCCAGCAGCCACGGGCCTAGCGGGGTGATCACAGATACGCAGTATTTT.

In this sample, this clonotype turned up a few times. The chain uses TRBV19 and TRBJ2-4, with a possible D match to TRBD2 (7 bases). The germline CDR1 and CDR2 sequences are LNHDA and SQIVND (reference sequence). Trimming stripped 6 bases from V and 2 bases from J, with 23 bases between. The CDR3 is made up of 18 amino acids. CDR3 residues: CASSAPPRGAPSKNIQYF. CDR3 sequence (DNA): TGTGCCAGTAGCGCCCCCCCCCGGGGGGCTCCCTCCAAAAACATTCAGTACTTC.